The source of this TCR beta chain is a study of blood T cell repertoires in COVID-19. There are 13 residues in the CDR3. Deletions cut 2 bases from V and 1 base from J, with 5 bases between. Germline values: CDR1 MNHNY, CDR2 SVGAGI (reference sequence). TCRdb's table, derived via immunoSEQ multiplex PCR, lists solely in-frame clones and lacks some. The profile shows about 15,000 clones, 70% to 90% of them singletons. The J gene is TRBJ2-5, the V gene TRBV6-6; D is unresolved. The sequence was collected from a human donor in a cohort sampled during active COVID-19. Sequenced input: peripheral blood. As DNA, the CDR3 is TGTGCCAGCAGTTACGAGGCCCAAGAGACCCAGTACTTC. It translates to CASSYEAQETQYF.